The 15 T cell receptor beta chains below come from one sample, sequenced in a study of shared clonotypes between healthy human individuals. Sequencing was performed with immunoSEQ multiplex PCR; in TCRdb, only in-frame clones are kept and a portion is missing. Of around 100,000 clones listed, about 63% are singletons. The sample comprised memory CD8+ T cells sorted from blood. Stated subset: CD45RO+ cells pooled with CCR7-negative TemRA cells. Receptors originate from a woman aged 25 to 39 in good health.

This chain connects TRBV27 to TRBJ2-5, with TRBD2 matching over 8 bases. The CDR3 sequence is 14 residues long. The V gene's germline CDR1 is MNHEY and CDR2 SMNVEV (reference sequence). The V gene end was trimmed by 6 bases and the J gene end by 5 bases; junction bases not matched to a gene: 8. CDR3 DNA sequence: TGTGCCAGCAGGCCGTGGACTAGCTGGGAGACCCAGTACTTC. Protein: CASRPWTSWETQYF.

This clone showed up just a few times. CDR3 DNA sequence: TGTGCCAGCAGTTACTCCCGGATAGCCAAAAACATTCAGTACTTC. Translating gives CASSYSRIAKNIQYF. The chain carries TRBV6-6 and TRBJ2-4; no firm D call. V lost 0 bases, J lost 0 bases, and 6 bases lay in between. The CDR3 totals 15 residues. Germline CDR1 is MNHNY and CDR2 is SVGAGI (reference sequence).

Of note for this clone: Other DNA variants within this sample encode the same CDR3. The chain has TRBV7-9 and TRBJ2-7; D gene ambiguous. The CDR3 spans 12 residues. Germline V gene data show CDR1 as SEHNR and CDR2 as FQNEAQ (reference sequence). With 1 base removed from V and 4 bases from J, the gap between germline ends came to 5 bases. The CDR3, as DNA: TGTGCCAGCAGCTTAGACGTTTACGAGCAGTACTTC. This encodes CASSLDVYEQYF.

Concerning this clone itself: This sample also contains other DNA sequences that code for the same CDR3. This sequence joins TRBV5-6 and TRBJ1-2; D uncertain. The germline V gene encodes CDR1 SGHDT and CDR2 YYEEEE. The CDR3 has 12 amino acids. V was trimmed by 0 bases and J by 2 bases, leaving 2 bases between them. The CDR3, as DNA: TGTGCCAGCAGCTTGGTAAACTATGGCTACACCTTC. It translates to CASSLVNYGYTF.

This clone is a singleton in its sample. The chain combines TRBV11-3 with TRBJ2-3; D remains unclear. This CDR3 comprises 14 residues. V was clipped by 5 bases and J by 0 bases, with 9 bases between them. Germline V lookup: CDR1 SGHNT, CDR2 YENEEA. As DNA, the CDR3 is TGTGCCAGCAGCCGGACGGCTAGCACAGATACGCAGTATTTT. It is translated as CASSRTASTDTQYF.

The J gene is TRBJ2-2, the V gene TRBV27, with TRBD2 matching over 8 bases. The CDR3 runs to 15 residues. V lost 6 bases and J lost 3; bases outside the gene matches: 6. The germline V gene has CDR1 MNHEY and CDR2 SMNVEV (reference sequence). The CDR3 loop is CASRFSGTHTGELFF. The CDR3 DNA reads TGTGCCAGCAGATTTAGCGGGACCCACACCGGGGAGCTGTTTTTT.

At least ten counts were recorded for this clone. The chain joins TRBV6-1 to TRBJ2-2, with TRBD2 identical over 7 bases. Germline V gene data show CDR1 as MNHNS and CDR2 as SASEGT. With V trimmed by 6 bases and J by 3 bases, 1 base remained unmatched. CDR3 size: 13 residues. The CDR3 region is CASRGRDTGELFF. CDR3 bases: TGTGCCAGCAGGGGGAGGGACACCGGGGAGCTGTTTTTT.

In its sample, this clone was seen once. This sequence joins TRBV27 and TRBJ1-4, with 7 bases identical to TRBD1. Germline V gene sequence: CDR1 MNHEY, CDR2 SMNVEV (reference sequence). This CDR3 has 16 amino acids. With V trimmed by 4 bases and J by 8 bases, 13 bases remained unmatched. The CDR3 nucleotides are TGTGCCAGCAGTTCTCACCTCACAGGGGTGTACGAAAAACTGTTTTTT. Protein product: CASSSHLTGVYEKLFF.

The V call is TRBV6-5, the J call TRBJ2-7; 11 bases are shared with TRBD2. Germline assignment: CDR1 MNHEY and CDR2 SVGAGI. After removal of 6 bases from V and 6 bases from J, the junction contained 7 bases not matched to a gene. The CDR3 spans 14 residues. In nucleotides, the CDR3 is TGTGCCAGCAGATCGACTAGCGGGGAGTTCGAGCAGTACTTC. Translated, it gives CASRSTSGEFEQYF.

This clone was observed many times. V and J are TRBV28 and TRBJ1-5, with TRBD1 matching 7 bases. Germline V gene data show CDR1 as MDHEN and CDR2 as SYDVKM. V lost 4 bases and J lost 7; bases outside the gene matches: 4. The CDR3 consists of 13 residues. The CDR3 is CASSYRGMQPQHF. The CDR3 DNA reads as TGTGCCAGCAGTTACAGGGGAATGCAGCCCCAGCATTTT.

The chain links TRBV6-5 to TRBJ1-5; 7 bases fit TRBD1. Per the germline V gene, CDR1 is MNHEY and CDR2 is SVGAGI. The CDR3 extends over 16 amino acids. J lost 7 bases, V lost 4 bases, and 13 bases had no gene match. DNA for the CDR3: TGTGCCAGCAGTTCTATACAGGGGTCCTCTGGGCAGCCCCAGCATTTT. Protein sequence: CASSSIQGSSGQPQHF.

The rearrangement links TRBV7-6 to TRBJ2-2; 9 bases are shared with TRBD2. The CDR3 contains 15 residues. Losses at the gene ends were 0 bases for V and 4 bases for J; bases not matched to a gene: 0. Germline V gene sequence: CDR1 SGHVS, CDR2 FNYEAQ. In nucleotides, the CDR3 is TGTGCCAGCAGCTTAGCTAGCGGGAGCACCGGGGAGCTGTTTTTT. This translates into CASSLASGSTGELFF.

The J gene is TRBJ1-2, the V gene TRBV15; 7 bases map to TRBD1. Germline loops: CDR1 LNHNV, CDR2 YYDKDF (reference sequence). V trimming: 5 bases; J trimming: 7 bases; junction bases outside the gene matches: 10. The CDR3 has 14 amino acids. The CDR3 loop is CATSRQGGYGGYTF. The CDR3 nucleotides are TGTGCCACCAGCCGACAGGGCGGATATGGTGGCTACACCTTC.

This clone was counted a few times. Written as DNA, the CDR3 is TGTGCCAGCAGCGTAGGGCCCCTAGGCCCCGAGCAGTACTTC. Protein product: CASSVGPLGPEQYF. The chain couples TRBV9 to TRBJ2-7; D not resolved. V was trimmed by 0 bases and J by 6 bases, leaving 13 bases between them. This CDR3 spans 14 amino acids. Germline V gene data show CDR1 as SGDLS and CDR2 as YYNGEE. Complete variable domain (other parts from reference TRBV9 and TRBJ2-7): DSGVTQTPKHLITATGQRVTLRCSPRSGDLSVYWYQQSLDQGLQFLIQYYNGEERAKGNILERFSAQQFPDLHSELNLSSLELGDSALYFCASSVGPLGPEQYFGPGTRLTVT.

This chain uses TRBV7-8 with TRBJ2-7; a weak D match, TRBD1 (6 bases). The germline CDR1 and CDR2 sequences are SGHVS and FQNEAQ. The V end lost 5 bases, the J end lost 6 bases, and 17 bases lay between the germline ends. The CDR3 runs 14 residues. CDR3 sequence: CASSVPGTSAEQYF. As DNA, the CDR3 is TGTGCCAGCAGCGTGCCCGGGACATCAGCCGAGCAGTACTTC.